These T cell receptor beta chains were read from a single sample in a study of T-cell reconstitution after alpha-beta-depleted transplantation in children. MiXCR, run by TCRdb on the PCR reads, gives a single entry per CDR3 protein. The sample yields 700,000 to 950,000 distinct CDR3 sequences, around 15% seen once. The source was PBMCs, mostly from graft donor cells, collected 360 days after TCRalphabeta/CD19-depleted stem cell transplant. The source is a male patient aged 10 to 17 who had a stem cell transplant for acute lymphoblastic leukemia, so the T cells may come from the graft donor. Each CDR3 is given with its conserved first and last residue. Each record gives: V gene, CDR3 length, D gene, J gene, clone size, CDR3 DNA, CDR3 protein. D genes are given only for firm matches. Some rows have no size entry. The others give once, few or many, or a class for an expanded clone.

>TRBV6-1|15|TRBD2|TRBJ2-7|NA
TGTGCCAGCATAAAGGGAGGGTCCAGCTCCTACGAGCAGTACTTC
CASIKGGSSSYEQYF
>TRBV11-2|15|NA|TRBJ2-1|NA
TGTGCCAGCAGCTTAGGAGTGGGAGCTGGCGTTGAGCAGTTCTTC
CASSLGVGAGVEQFF
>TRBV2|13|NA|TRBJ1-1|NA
TGTGCCAGCAGTGATCCTTTTTACACTGAAGCTTTCTTT
CASSDPFYTEAFF
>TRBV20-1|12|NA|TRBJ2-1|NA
TGCAGTGCTAGTACGGACCACAATGAGCAGTTCTTC
CSASTDHNEQFF
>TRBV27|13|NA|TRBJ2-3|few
TGTGCCAGCAGTTGGCAGGATACAGATACGCAGTATTTT
CASSWQDTDTQYF
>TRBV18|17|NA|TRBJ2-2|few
TGTGCCAGCTCACAGCAGTTGAGCAACCGCGACACCGGGGAGCTGTTTTTT
CASSQQLSNRDTGELFF
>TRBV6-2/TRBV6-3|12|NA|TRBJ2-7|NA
TGTGCCAGCAGTTACTCGACCAGTTGGCAGTACTTC
CASSYSTSWQYF
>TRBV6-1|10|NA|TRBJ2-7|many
TGTGCCAGCATCATACAGGGGCAGTACTTC
CASIIQGQYF
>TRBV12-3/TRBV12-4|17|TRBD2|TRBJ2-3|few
TGTGCCAGCAGTTTAGGATGGACTAGCGCTAGCACAGATACGCAGTATTTT
CASSLGWTSASTDTQYF
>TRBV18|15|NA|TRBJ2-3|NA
TGTGCCAGCTCACCACTCGACGTTAGCACAGATACGCAGTATTTT
CASSPLDVSTDTQYF
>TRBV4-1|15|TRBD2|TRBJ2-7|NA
TGCGCCAGCAGCCAAGTTTCAAGCGGGACCTACGAGCAGTACTTC
CASSQVSSGTYEQYF
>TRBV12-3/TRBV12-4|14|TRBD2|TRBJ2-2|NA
TGTGCCAGCACGCTAGCGGCCCGCACCGGGGAGCTGTTTTTT
CASTLAARTGELFF
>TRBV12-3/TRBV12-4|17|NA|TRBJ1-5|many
TGTGCCAGCAGTCCACAGGACAGCTGGTATAGCAATCAGCCCCAGCATTTT
CASSPQDSWYSNQPQHF
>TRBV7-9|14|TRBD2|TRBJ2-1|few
TGTGCCAGCAATAGCGGGAGGGCCTGGGTTGAGCAGTTCTTC
CASNSGRAWVEQFF